This TCR beta chain was sequenced during a study of T cells in Graves' hyperthyroidism and ophthalmopathy. The study enrolled patients aged 18 to 65 with newly diagnosed hyperthyroidism of under 2 months' duration. Cells are PBMCs isolated from around 9.4 ml of fresh blood. In this sample, this clonotype turned up many times. Authors of the study amplified TCR beta CDR3 regions from RNA transcripts. The HTBI set primed first-round TCR CDR3 RT-PCR. TCRdb re-called the multiplex PCR reads through MiXCR, storing one row per CDR3 protein. The repertoire holds 350,000 to 400,000 distinct CDR3 sequences, with approximately 13% as singletons. V was pared by 3 bases and J by 5 bases, with 13 bases between. CDR3 length equals 15 residues. Germline V gene lookup returns CDR1 SGHTA and CDR2 FQGNSA.

The receptor's source is a woman aged 55-70 years with Graves' hyperthyroidism. V and J are TRBV7-2 and TRBJ2-2, with D perhaps TRBD2 (7 bases). Sequencing input: blood. The CDR3 DNA sequence: TGTGCCAGCAGCTTTGGGGGGGCGCAGACCGGGGAGCTGTTTTTT. This codes for CASSFGGAQTGELFF.